Listed below are T cell receptor beta chains from one sample, sequenced in a study of T-cell reconstitution after alpha-beta-depleted transplantation in children. TCRdb re-derived calls from the PCR reads in MiXCR, one entry per CDR3 protein. The sample yields fewer than 550,000 distinct CDR3 sequences, roughly 11% seen once. Sequencing used PBMCs, mostly from graft donor cells, obtained 180 days after TCRalphabeta/CD19-depleted stem cell transplant. The source of these receptors is a female patient aged 2-9 years who had a stem cell transplant for aplastic anemia, so the T cells may come from the graft donor. Each CDR3 is given with its conserved first and last residue. A D gene is named only where the DNA matches it firmly.

D,V,CDR3
NA,TRBV7-9,CASSLGVGSLHEQFF
NA,TRBV12-3/TRBV12-4,CASSLVQGDIQYF
NA,TRBV28,CATAFAGELFF
NA,TRBV28,CASSPSHEQYF
NA,TRBV5-6,CASSLGQSLYEQYF
TRBD2,TRBV7-9,CASSFRGLADNTGELFF
NA,TRBV4-1,CASSQDPRDGYGYTF
NA,TRBV5-1,CASSWEEAYEQYF
NA,TRBV9,CASSPGDHEQFF
NA,TRBV20-1,CSAREGGILSYLSGNTIYF
NA,TRBV28,CASSLLGATTYNEQFF
NA,TRBV6-5,CASSYAGRSYEQYF
TRBD1,TRBV20-1,CSASNRGKQPQHF
TRBD2,TRBV11-2,CASSPPTSGRTNTGELFF
NA,TRBV20-1,CSALGAAQQPQHF
TRBD1,TRBV10-3,CAISLQGDSTEAFF
NA,TRBV6-2/TRBV6-3,CASRRHEGNEQFF
TRBD1,TRBV11-2,CASSPPRRTGVHQETQYF
NA,TRBV4-3,CASSPRQRSGGDTQYF
NA,TRBV5-1,CASSYLTTRTEAFF
NA,TRBV20-1,CSARMAPGNTIYF
NA,TRBV7-3,CASSPTGPPAKNIQYF
NA,TRBV29-1,CSVEYGTGNTEAFF
TRBD1,TRBV27,CASSLAGGRGRKETQYF
TRBD1,TRBV18,CASSPTGQGNEKLFF
NA,TRBV7-2,CASSSWGAPRGNTIYF
TRBD2,TRBV20-1,CSARPSGSSTGELFF
TRBD1,TRBV29-1,CSVDRGDEQFF
TRBD2,TRBV7-3,CASSFSPTSGGNEQFF
TRBD1,TRBV9,CASSPRTGITNYGYTF
TRBD1,TRBV28,CASSSYRGQGHSNYGYTF
TRBD1,TRBV3-1,CASSHPGGANGYTF
TRBD1,TRBV2,CARTTGVNTGELFF
NA,TRBV7-3,CASSLITHGELFF
NA,TRBV10-3,CAISGPFQETQYF
NA,TRBV3-1,CASSQDRGAPNGLAKNIQYF
NA,TRBV20-1,CSANTGGFNQPQHF
TRBD2,TRBV7-9,CASSPEGLAGINNEQFF
NA,TRBV7-2,CASISSAPGTGNTIYF
NA,TRBV20-1,CSALKGHNSPLHF
NA,TRBV9,CASSGTVGPEAFF
TRBD2,TRBV20-1,CSAPRGSSYEQYF